This T cell receptor beta chain stems from a study of shared clonotypes between healthy human individuals. Study-wide points: Approximately 4.6% of naive CD4 clonotypes were shared across four donors. Shared clonotypes across all four donors exceeded non-shared ones in generation probability.

The germline gives CDR1 SGHAT, CDR2 FQNNGV. V was pared by 4 bases and J by 7 bases, with 17 bases between. CDR3 length: 15 residues. Data came from immunoSEQ multiplex PCR; TCRdb stores just in-frame clones and leaves some out. Of millions of clones detected, just over 90% appear once; the ten largest clones hold around 0.4%. Concerning this clone: As yet, its antigen is unknown.

The gene calls are TRBV11-2 and TRBJ2-1; D is undetermined. The clonotype was recovered from a man younger than 30 in good health. Some clones in this sample may be carry-over from other donors' samples. The specimen sequenced was naive CD4+ T cells from PBMCs. The subset denotes: CD45RA+ positively selected. The CDR3 loop reads CASSSLGSRGNEQFF. The CDR3 region has the DNA TGTGCCAGCAGCTCTCTAGGGTCACGTGGGAATGAGCAGTTCTTC.